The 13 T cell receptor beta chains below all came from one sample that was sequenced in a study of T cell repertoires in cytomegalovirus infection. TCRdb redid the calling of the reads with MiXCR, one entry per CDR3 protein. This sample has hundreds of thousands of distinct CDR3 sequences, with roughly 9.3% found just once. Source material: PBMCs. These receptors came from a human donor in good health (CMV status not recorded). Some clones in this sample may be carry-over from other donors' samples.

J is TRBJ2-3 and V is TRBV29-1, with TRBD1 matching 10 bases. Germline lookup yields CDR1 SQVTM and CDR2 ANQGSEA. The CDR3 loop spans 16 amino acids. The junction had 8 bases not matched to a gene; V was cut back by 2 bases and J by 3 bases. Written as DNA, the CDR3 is TGCAGCGTTGAATTTGTGGGACAGGGGTCGACAGATACGCAGTATTTT. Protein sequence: CSVEFVGQGSTDTQYF.

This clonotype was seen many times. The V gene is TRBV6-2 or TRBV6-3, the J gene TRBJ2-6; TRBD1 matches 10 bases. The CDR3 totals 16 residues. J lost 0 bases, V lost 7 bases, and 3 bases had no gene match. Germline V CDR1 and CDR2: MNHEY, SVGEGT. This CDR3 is CASTRDRGSGANVLTF. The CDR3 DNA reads TGTGCCAGCACCCGGGACAGGGGCTCTGGGGCCAACGTCCTGACTTTC.

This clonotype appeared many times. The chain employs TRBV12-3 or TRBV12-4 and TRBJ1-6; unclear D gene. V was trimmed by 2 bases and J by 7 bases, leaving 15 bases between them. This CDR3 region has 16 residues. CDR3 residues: CASSLRTSLGNSPLHF. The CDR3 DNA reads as TGTGCCAGCAGTTTAAGGACCTCATTGGGGAATTCACCCCTCCACTTT.

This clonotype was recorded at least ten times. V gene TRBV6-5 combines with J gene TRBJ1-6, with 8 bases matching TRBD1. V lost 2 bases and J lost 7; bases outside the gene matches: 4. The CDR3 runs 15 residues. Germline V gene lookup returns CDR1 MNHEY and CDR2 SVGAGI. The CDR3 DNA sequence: TGTGCCAGCAGTTACGCAGGGGGCTCGAATTCACCCCTCCACTTT. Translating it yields CASSYAGGSNSPLHF.

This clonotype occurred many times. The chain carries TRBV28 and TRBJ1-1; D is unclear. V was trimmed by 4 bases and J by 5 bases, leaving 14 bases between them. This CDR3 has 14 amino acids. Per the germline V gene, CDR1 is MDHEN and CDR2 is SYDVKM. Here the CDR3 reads CASSSPPGRTEAFF. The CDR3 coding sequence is TGTGCCAGCAGTTCCCCTCCCGGTAGGACTGAAGCTTTCTTT.

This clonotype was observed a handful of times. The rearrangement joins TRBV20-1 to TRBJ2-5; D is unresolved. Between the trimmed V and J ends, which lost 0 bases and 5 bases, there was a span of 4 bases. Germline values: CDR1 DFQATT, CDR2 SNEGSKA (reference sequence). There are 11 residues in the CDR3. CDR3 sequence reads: CSARERETQYF. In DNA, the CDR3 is TGCAGTGCTAGAGAGCGGGAGACCCAGTACTTC.

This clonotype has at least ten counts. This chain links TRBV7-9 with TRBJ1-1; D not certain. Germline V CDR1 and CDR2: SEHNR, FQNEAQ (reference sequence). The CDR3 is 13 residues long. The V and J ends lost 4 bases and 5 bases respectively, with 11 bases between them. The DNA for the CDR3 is TGTGCCAGCAGCTCGCGGGCCGCGACTGAAGCTTTCTTT. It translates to CASSSRAATEAFF.

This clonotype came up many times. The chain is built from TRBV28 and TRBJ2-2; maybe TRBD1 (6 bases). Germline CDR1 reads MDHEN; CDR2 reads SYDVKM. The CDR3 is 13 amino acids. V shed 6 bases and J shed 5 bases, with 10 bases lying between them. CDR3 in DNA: TGTGCCAGCAGATCCGGACAGACCGGGGAGCTGTTTTTT. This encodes CASRSGQTGELFF.

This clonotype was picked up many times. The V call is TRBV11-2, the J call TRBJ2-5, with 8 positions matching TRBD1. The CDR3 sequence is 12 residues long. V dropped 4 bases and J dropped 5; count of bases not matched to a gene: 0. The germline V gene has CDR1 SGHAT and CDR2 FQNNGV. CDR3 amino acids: CASSWDRETQYF. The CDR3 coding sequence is TGTGCCAGCAGCTGGGACAGGGAGACCCAGTACTTC.

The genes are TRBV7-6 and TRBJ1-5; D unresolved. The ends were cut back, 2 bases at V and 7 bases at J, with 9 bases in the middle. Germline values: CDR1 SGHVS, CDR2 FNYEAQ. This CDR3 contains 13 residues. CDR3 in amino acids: CASSLSVEQPQHF. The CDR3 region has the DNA TGTGCCAGCAGCTTATCCGTGGAGCAGCCCCAGCATTTT.

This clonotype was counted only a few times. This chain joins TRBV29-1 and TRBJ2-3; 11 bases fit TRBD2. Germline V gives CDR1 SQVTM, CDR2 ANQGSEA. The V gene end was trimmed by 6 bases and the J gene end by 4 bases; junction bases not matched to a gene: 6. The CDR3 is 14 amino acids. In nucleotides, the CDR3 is TGCAGCGTCCCCACTAGCGGGAGATCAGATACGCAGTATTTT. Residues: CSVPTSGRSDTQYF.

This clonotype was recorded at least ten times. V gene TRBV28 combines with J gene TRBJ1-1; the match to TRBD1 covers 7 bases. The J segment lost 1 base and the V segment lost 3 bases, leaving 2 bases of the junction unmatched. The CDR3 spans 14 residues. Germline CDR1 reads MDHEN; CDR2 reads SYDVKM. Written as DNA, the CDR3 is TGTGCCAGCAGTTTTCCAGGGGGGAACACTGAAGCTTTCTTT. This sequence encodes CASSFPGGNTEAFF.

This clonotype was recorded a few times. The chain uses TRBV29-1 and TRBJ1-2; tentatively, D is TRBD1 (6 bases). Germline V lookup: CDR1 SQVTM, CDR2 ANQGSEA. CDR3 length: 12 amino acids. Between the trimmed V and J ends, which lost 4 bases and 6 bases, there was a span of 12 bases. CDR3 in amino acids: CSVVQGFDGYTF. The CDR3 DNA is TGCAGCGTTGTACAGGGATTCGATGGCTACACCTTC.